This TCR beta chain originates from a study of blood T cells in healthy people across ages. The study, taken as a whole, reports: Per million T cells, TCR beta diversity dropped roughly linearly as age increased.

There are many counts of this clonotype. Antigen unknown. The germline V and J ends were trimmed by 6 bases and 6 bases, with 9 bases remaining between them. Germline-derived CDR1 and CDR2 are SNHLY and FYNNEI. The CDR3 runs to 12 residues. For every donor, a draw yielded around 10 milliliters of peripheral blood. Per-sample yields of isolated PBMCs were at least 7 million. Samples each had at least 5.5 micrograms of total RNA extracted. Combining a sample-barcoded 5' primer with a J-beta primer mix, a second PCR ran for about 6 to 11 cycles. Each CDR3 protein gets one entry after TCRdb re-called the 5' RACE reads with MiXCR. The repertoire has 1.4 million or so distinct CDR3 sequences, around 40% of them found once; the top ten carry approximately 4%.

Input material: blood. This receptor was obtained from a woman between 18 and 29 years old in good health. This chain links TRBV2 with TRBJ2-1; D is perhaps TRBD2 (7 bases). The CDR3: CASRGGGNEQFF. For the CDR3, the DNA is TGTGCCAGCAGGGGAGGGGGCAATGAGCAGTTCTTC.